The next 26 T cell receptor beta chains were all read from a single sample in a study of a mutant IDH1 vaccine in newly diagnosed glioma (dated by TCRdb to the early 2020s). Which antigens these TCRs recognize remains unknown. Receptors were amplified or captured by the immunoSEQ multiplex PCR assay. Drawn from immuneACCESS, this table holds only the in-frame rearrangements with V and J called that TCRdb kept. Clones are partly lost; checked studies trace under half to an unresolved V gene and leave the rest unexplained. The sample table holds roughly 60,000 clones, of which around 84% were seen once. The biggest ten clones account for around 7.4% of the sample. Sample time point, as interpreted from the label and publication: week 5, during vaccination. A 20-mer mutant IDH1 peptide at 300 micrograms in Montanide made up each vaccine dose, which was injected subcutaneously together with topical imiquimod.

Sequences were derived from PBMCs, sampled from a glioma patient whose treatment included an IDH1 peptide vaccine. The source of these receptors is a woman aged 45-59 years with glioma.

In this sample, this clone turned up a few times. This chain connects TRBV9 to TRBJ2-2, with 9 nucleotides matching TRBD1. V lost 4 bases to trimming and J lost 4 bases; unmatched junction nucleotides: 5. The CDR3 has 15 amino acids. Germline V gene sequence: CDR1 SGDLS, CDR2 YYNGEE. For the CDR3, the DNA is TGTGCCAGCAGCTCGGGACAGGGTGGCACCGGGGAGCTGTTTTTT. Amino acid sequence: CASSSGQGGTGELFF. The variable domain in full, completed from reference TRBV9 and TRBJ2-2, reads DSGVTQTPKHLITATGQRVTLRCSPRSGDLSVYWYQQSLDQGLQFLIQYYNGEERAKGNILERFSAQQFPDLHSELNLSSLELGDSALYFCASSSGQGGTGELFFGEGSRLTVL.

This rearrangement joins TRBV6-1 to TRBJ2-7; TRBD1 is a possible D gene (5 bases). The CDR3 has 14 amino acids. Germline V lookup: CDR1 MNHNS, CDR2 SASEGT. V lost 5 bases to trimming and J lost 3 bases, with 14 bases between them. Written as DNA, the CDR3 is TGTGCCAGCAGTCCGTCCGGACACCTCTACGAGCAGTACTTC. Translation: CASSPSGHLYEQYF.

The chain employs TRBV19 and TRBJ1-5; no firm D call. The CDR3 sequence is 13 residues long. V was shortened by 5 bases and J by 4 bases, with 9 bases between the two germline ends. Germline CDR1 and CDR2: LNHDA and SQIVND (reference sequence). The CDR3 is CASSPAVNQPQHF. The CDR3 DNA sequence: TGTGCCAGTAGTCCTGCGGTTAATCAGCCCCAGCATTTT.

The genes are TRBV6-1 and TRBJ2-7; 8 bases map to TRBD1. Germline V gene sequence: CDR1 MNHNS, CDR2 SASEGT. J lost 1 base, V lost 6 bases, and 2 bases had no gene match. The CDR3 contains 13 residues. CDR3 sequence: CASSRDRSYEQYF. DNA for the CDR3: TGTGCCAGCAGCCGGGACAGGTCCTACGAGCAGTACTTC.

The chain uses TRBV28 and TRBJ2-5, with D possibly called TRBD1 or TRBD2 (6 bases each). The CDR3 spans 13 residues. Germline values: CDR1 MDHEN, CDR2 SYDVKM. The germline V and J ends were trimmed by 5 bases and 4 bases, with 11 bases remaining between them. The CDR3 loop is CASSKSGAETQYF. The DNA for the CDR3 is TGTGCCAGCAGTAAGTCGGGGGCAGAGACCCAGTACTTC.

The chain carries TRBV6-6 and TRBJ1-5; 9 bases are shared with TRBD1. Per germline, CDR1 MNHNY and CDR2 SVGAGI (reference sequence). Germline trimming cut 8 bases from V and 6 bases from J; bases unmatched to any gene: 11. The CDR3 extends over 15 amino acids. The CDR3 nucleotides read TGTGCCAGCTCTACAGGGGGCACGATCAGTCAGCCCCAGCATTTT. Its translation is CASSTGGTISQPQHF.

This clone showed up just a few times. J is TRBJ1-6 and V is TRBV2; the match to TRBD1 covers 12 bases. This CDR3 has 15 residues. V was clipped by 7 bases and J by 11 bases; unmatched bases: 9. Germline V gives CDR1 SNHLY, CDR2 FYNNEI. CDR3 loop: CASTLSRDRGPPLHF. In nucleotides, the CDR3 is TGTGCCAGCACACTATCCCGGGACAGGGGGCCACCCCTCCACTTT.

The V call is TRBV2, the J call TRBJ2-1; D gene uncertain. The CDR3 has 15 amino acids. Germline-derived CDR1 and CDR2 are SNHLY and FYNNEI. V was shortened by 3 bases and J by 4 bases, with 13 bases between the two germline ends. The CDR3 DNA sequence: TGTGCCAGCAGTGAGACAAAGGTTGGGTACAATGAGCAGTTCTTC. Its protein product is CASSETKVGYNEQFF.

This chain joins TRBV30 and TRBJ1-4; 7 bases align to TRBD1. The germline V gene has CDR1 GTSNPN and CDR2 SVGIG (reference sequence). The CDR3 sequence is 15 residues long. V was clipped by 7 bases and J by 0 bases; unmatched bases: 8. The CDR3 region is CASHKGGATNEKLFF. Written as DNA, the CDR3 is TGTGCCTCGCATAAAGGGGGCGCAACTAATGAAAAACTGTTTTTT.

The chain links TRBV4-3 to TRBJ1-2; D gene unclear. Germline values: CDR1 LGHNA, CDR2 YSLEER. The CDR3 runs to 14 residues. With 2 bases removed from V and 8 bases from J, the gap between germline ends came to 15 bases. CDR3 in amino acids: CASSQLDKTRGYTF. The CDR3 nucleotides are TGCGCCAGCAGCCAACTTGACAAAACCCGGGGCTACACCTTC.

This chain links TRBV27 with TRBJ2-7; D is unresolved. In germline, CDR1 is MNHEY, CDR2 SMNVEV (reference sequence). The CDR3 length is 16 residues. The ends were cut back, 0 bases at V and 0 bases at J, with 12 bases in the middle. The CDR3 reads CASSLSRTVYSYEQYF. CDR3 coding DNA: TGTGCCAGCAGTTTATCCCGGACGGTGTACTCCTACGAGCAGTACTTC.

The chain recombines TRBV4-2 with TRBJ1-6, with D perhaps TRBD1 (5 bases). Trimming removed 1 base from V and 6 bases from J, with 16 bases in between. This CDR3 spans 17 amino acids. Germline CDR1 and CDR2: LGHNA and YNFKEQ. DNA for the CDR3: TGTGCCAGCAGCCAAGCCGGACAAGGGCTCCCTAATTCACCCCTCCACTTT. The encoded protein is CASSQAGQGLPNSPLHF.

This rearrangement joins TRBV4-2 to TRBJ1-3; D is possibly TRBD1 (5 bases). Germline assignment: CDR1 LGHNA and CDR2 YNFKEQ. V lost 1 base and J lost 4, with 11 bases in between. There are 15 residues in the CDR3. Written as DNA, the CDR3 is TGTGCCAGCAGCCAAGTGAGGGCAGGGGGAAACACCATATATTTT. It translates to CASSQVRAGGNTIYF.

The chain recombines TRBV7-2 with TRBJ2-1; D ambiguous. This CDR3 has 14 amino acids. Germline V gene lookup returns CDR1 SGHTA and CDR2 FQGNSA. V was cut by 4 bases and J by 3 bases, with 10 bases left in between. This chain's CDR3 is CASSYIPSYNEQFF. CDR3 sequence (DNA): TGTGCCAGCAGCTATATTCCTAGCTACAATGAGCAGTTCTTC.

This clone was recorded a few times. The chain employs TRBV5-4 and TRBJ2-7, with 9 bases that match TRBD1. Per the germline V gene, CDR1 is SGHNT and CDR2 is YYREEE (reference sequence). The ends lost 4 bases at V and 4 bases at J; junction bases unmatched: 6. This CDR3 is built from 14 residues. CDR3 amino acids: CASSPAGTGYEQYF. The DNA of the CDR3 is TGTGCCAGCAGCCCGGCCGGGACAGGGTACGAGCAGTACTTC.

The J gene is TRBJ2-7, the V gene TRBV5-1; TRBD2 is a possible D gene (6 bases). CDR1 SGHRS and CDR2 YFSETQ come from the germline V gene. The length of the CDR3 is 15 residues. Trimming removed 3 bases from V and 5 bases from J, with 18 bases in between. Written as DNA, the CDR3 is TGCGCCAGCAGCTCCCGGGCGGGGAGGAGTAACGAGCAGTACTTC. This gives the protein CASSSRAGRSNEQYF.

V gene TRBV27 combines with J gene TRBJ2-6, with D hard to call. The CDR3 covers 13 residues. CDR1 is MNHEY and CDR2 is SMNVEV in the germline V gene (reference sequence). Trimming pared 3 bases from V and 1 base from J, leaving 1 base between. The CDR3, as DNA: TGTGCCAGCAGTTTTTCTGGGGCCAACGTCCTGACTTTC. Its translation is CASSFSGANVLTF.

This rearrangement joins TRBV5-4 to TRBJ1-1, with TRBD1 identical over 9 bases. Trimming removed 3 bases from V and 5 bases from J; junction bases left unmatched: 5. CDR3 length: 14 amino acids. Germline loops: CDR1 SGHNT, CDR2 YYREEE (reference sequence). CDR3 nucleotides: TGTGCCAGCAGCTGGGGACAGGGATGGACTGAAGCTTTCTTT. It is translated as CASSWGQGWTEAFF.

This chain uses TRBV5-5 with TRBJ1-1, with TRBD1 matching 8 bases. From germline, CDR1 is SGHKS and CDR2 YYEKEE (reference sequence). The CDR3 sequence is 14 residues long. V gave up 4 bases and J gave up 3 bases; unmatched junction bases: 5. The CDR3 sequence: CASSQGQAHTEAFF. In DNA, the CDR3 is TGTGCCAGCAGCCAGGGACAGGCTCACACTGAAGCTTTCTTT. The full variable domain, completed using reference TRBV5-5 and TRBJ1-1, is DAGVTQSPTHLIKTRGQQVTLRCSPISGHKSVSWYQQVLGQGPQFIFQYYEKEERGRGNFPDRFSARQFPNYSSELNVNALLLGDSALYLCASSQGQAHTEAFFGQGTRLTVV.

This clone turned up a few times. The rearrangement uses TRBV10-3 and TRBJ2-7; D perhaps matches TRBD1 (5 bases). Per germline, CDR1 ENHRY and CDR2 SYGVKD. Deletions cut 10 bases from V and 7 bases from J, with 17 bases between. CDR3 length: 12 amino acids. CDR3 nucleotide sequence: TGTGCCACCTTTGCCGGGCAGGGAGAGCAGTACTTC. It specifies CATFAGQGEQYF.

The V call is TRBV28, the J call TRBJ2-3; D perhaps matches TRBD1 (5 bases). CDR3 length equals 12 residues. Looked up from germline, CDR1 is MDHEN and CDR2 is SYDVKM. Trimming took off 5 bases at V and 6 bases at J, with 9 bases between the two ends. This CDR3 is CASSPNRDTQYF. CDR3 DNA sequence: TGTGCCAGCAGTCCAAACAGGGATACGCAGTATTTT.

J is TRBJ2-5 and V is TRBV27; 10 bases match TRBD2. V dropped 2 bases and J dropped 4; count of bases not matched to a gene: 7. There are 16 residues in the CDR3. Looked up from germline, CDR1 is MNHEY and CDR2 is SMNVEV (reference sequence). This chain's CDR3 is CASSLVSGGARETQYF. CDR3 nucleotide sequence: TGTGCCAGCAGTTTAGTCAGCGGGGGGGCCAGAGAGACCCAGTACTTC.

The chain carries TRBV27 and TRBJ1-4; D is possibly TRBD1 (5 bases). The germline gives CDR1 MNHEY, CDR2 SMNVEV (reference sequence). CDR3 length: 14 residues. The V and J ends lost 2 bases and 6 bases respectively, with 10 bases between them. The CDR3 reads CASSLRGTDEKLFF. As DNA, the CDR3 is TGTGCCAGCAGTTTACGGGGGACGGATGAAAAACTGTTTTTT.

On this clone itself: Other DNA sequences of this sample code for an identical CDR3. The V call is TRBV4-3, the J call TRBJ2-2; D possibly corresponds to TRBD1 (5 bases). Germline V gene lookup returns CDR1 LGHNA and CDR2 YSLEER. The length of the CDR3 is 13 residues. V lost 0 bases and J 8 bases, leaving 7 bases between the germline ends. The CDR3: CASSQDRGGELFF. The DNA for the CDR3 is TGCGCCAGCAGCCAAGATAGGGGTGGGGAGCTGTTTTTT.

The J gene is TRBJ2-2, the V gene TRBV5-1; TRBD2 aligns across 8 bases. Per germline, CDR1 SGHRS and CDR2 YFSETQ. The CDR3 covers 16 residues. J gave up 0 bases and V 2 bases, and 3 bases lay outside the gene matches. DNA for the CDR3: TGCGCCAGCAGCTTCGGGGGGGCCGCGAACACCGGGGAGCTGTTTTTT. Translation gives CASSFGGAANTGELFF.

V is TRBV7-9 and J is TRBJ2-2, with D unresolved. The germline gives CDR1 SEHNR, CDR2 FQNEAQ (reference sequence). The CDR3 extends over 12 amino acids. Deletions cut 1 base from V and 7 bases from J, with 4 bases between. The CDR3 sequence: CASSLEGGELFF. The CDR3 DNA sequence: TGTGCCAGCAGCTTAGAAGGCGGGGAGCTGTTTTTT.